One and the same sample provided the 10 T cell receptor beta chains below, sequenced in a study of neurological immune-mediated disorders. MiXCR, run by TCRdb on the 5' RACE reads, gives a single entry per CDR3 protein. The sample shows 120,000 or so distinct CDR3 sequences, about 3.4% of them seen only once. Material: PBMCs. These receptors were taken from a woman in her twenties or thirties with multiple sclerosis.

There are many counts of this clonotype. In nucleotides, the CDR3 is TGCAGTGCTAGTAGATCGGGGGGCGCCTATGGCTACACCTTC. This encodes CSASRSGGAYGYTF. J is TRBJ1-2 and V is TRBV20-1; TRBD1 might be the D (6 bases). CDR1 DFQATT and CDR2 SNEGSKA come from the germline V gene (reference sequence). This CDR3 comprises 14 residues. V lost 3 bases, J lost 4 bases, and 15 bases lay in between.

This clonotype was counted at least ten times. The chain has TRBV7-8 and TRBJ2-7; D unresolved. Germline V gene lookup returns CDR1 SGHVS and CDR2 FQNEAQ. The ends were cut back, 5 bases at V and 0 bases at J, with 5 bases in the middle. The CDR3 is 12 residues long. Here the CDR3 reads CASSKVSYEQYF. CDR3 nucleotide sequence: TGTGCCAGCAGCAAAGTCTCCTACGAGCAGTACTTC.

The gene calls are TRBV20-1 and TRBJ2-2; the match to TRBD1 covers 9 bases. Germline lookup yields CDR1 DFQATT and CDR2 SNEGSKA (reference sequence). The ends lost 2 bases at V and 5 bases at J; junction bases unmatched: 9. The CDR3 loop spans 16 amino acids. In DNA form, the CDR3 reads TGCAGTGCTAGACCATACAGGGGGCGGAGTACCGGGGAGCTGTTTTTT. Protein sequence: CSARPYRGRSTGELFF.

This clonotype was picked up many times. A junction end diverges from the germline sequence, so it may reflect a read error. The chain combines TRBV25-1 with TRBJ2-1; the D gene is possibly TRBD2 (5 bases). CDR1 is MGHDK and CDR2 is SYGVNS in the germline V gene. The CDR3 has 13 residues. CDR3 nucleotide sequence: TGTGCCAGCAGTGAATGGGAGAAAAGGGAGCTGTTCTTC. Protein product: CASSEWEKRELFF.

This clonotype was picked up many times. The genes are TRBV5-1 and TRBJ2-4; D could derive from TRBD1 or TRBD2 (5 bases each). V lost 0 bases, J lost 9 bases, and 19 bases lay in between. Germline V gene data show CDR1 as SGHRS and CDR2 as YFSETQ. This CDR3 comprises 16 residues. The DNA of the CDR3 is TGCGCCAGCAGCTTGGGGGGGATCAGGGTCGGCGGCATTCAGTACTTC. It translates to CASSLGGIRVGGIQYF.

This clonotype was seen many times. V gene TRBV20-1 combines with J gene TRBJ2-1; D unresolved. Per the germline V gene, CDR1 is DFQATT and CDR2 is SNEGSKA (reference sequence). This CDR3 has 12 residues. The V gene lost 1 base and the J gene lost 8 bases, with 9 bases spanning the gap. CDR3 region: CSARVPIDEQFF. CDR3 bases: TGCAGTGCTAGAGTACCTATCGATGAGCAGTTCTTC.

In this sample, this clonotype turned up many times. The rearrangement links TRBV29-1 to TRBJ1-1; 8 bases map to TRBD1. This CDR3 comprises 13 residues. The germline CDR1 and CDR2 sequences are SQVTM and ANQGSEA. The trim removed 5 bases at V and 1 base at J, leaving 3 bases unmatched. This CDR3 is CSVYGQGNTEAFF. Here the CDR3 DNA reads TGCAGCGTTTATGGACAGGGGAACACTGAAGCTTTCTTT. The variable domain in full, completed from reference TRBV29-1 and TRBJ1-1, reads SAVISQKPSRDICQRGTSLTIQCQVDSQVTMMFWYRQQPGQSLTLIATANQGSEATYESGFVIDKFPISRPNLTFSTLTVSNMSPEDSSIYLCSVYGQGNTEAFFGQGTRLTVV.

This clonotype occurred many times. V and J are TRBV6-5 and TRBJ2-7; 9 bases line up with TRBD2. The CDR3 has 17 amino acids. V was pared by 0 bases and J by 2 bases, with 8 bases of the junction left unmatched. CDR1 and CDR2 (germline): MNHEY, SVGAGI. For the CDR3, the DNA is TGTGCCAGCAGTTACTCGCCCCGACTAGCGGTTCCCTACGAGCAGTACTTC. The encoded protein is CASSYSPRLAVPYEQYF.

This clonotype has a count of ten or more. The V call is TRBV5-1, the J call TRBJ2-1, with 9 positions matching TRBD2. With 7 bases clipped from V and 0 bases from J, the junction kept 5 bases outside the gene matches. Germline V gene sequence: CDR1 SGHRS, CDR2 YFSETQ. CDR3 size: 15 residues. CDR3 sequence (DNA): TGCGCCAGCGGGGAGGGACTAGCCTCCTACAATGAGCAGTTCTTC. It encodes CASGEGLASYNEQFF.

This clonotype was observed many times. This chain joins TRBV10-3 and TRBJ2-2, with unresolved D. Germline CDR1 and CDR2: ENHRY and SYGVKD. The V end was cut by 4 bases, the J end by 4 bases, with 13 bases between. This CDR3 has 15 amino acids. The CDR3 protein is CAISGDPRATGELFF. CDR3 nucleotides: TGTGCCATCAGTGGCGATCCCCGGGCCACCGGGGAGCTGTTTTTT.